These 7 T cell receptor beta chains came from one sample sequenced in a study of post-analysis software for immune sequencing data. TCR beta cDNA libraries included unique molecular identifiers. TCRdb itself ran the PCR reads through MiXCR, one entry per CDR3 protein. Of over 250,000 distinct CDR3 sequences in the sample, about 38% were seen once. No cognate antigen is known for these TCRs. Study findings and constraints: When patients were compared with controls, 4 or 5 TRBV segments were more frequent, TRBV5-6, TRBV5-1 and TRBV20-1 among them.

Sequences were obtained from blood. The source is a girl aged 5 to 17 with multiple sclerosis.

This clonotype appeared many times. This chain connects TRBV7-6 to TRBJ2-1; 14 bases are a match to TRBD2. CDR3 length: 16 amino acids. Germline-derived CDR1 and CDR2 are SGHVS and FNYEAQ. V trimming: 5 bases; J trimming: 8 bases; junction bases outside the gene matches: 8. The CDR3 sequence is CASSMTSGGAGDEQFF. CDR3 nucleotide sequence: TGTGCCAGCAGCATGACTAGCGGGGGGGCGGGCGATGAGCAGTTCTTC.

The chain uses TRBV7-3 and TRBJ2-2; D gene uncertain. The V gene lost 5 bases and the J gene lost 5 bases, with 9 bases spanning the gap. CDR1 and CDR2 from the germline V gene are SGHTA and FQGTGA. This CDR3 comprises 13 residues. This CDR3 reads CASSPLGTGELFF. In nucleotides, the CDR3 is TGTGCCAGCAGCCCCCTGGGGACCGGGGAGCTGTTTTTT.

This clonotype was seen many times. The CDR3 here is CSVEDLIQETQYF. In DNA form, the CDR3 reads TGCAGCGTTGAAGATCTAATACAAGAGACCCAGTACTTC. The genes are TRBV29-1 and TRBJ2-5; no clear D gene. This CDR3 region has 13 residues. The ends were cut back, 0 bases at V and 2 bases at J, with 7 bases in the middle. CDR1 and CDR2 from the germline V gene are SQVTM and ANQGSEA.

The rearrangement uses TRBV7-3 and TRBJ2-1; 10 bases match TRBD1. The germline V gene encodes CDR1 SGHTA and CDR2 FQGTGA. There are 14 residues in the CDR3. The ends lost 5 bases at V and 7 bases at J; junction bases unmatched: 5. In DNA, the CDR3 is TGTGCCAGCAGCCCGGACAGGGGGTCGAATGAGCAGTTCTTC. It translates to CASSPDRGSNEQFF.

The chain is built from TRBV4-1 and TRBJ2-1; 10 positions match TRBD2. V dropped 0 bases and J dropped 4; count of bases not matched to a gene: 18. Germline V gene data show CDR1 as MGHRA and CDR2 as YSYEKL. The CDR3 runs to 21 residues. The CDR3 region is CASSQDSASGSFIGLYNEQFF. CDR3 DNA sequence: TGCGCCAGCAGCCAAGATTCGGCTAGCGGGAGCTTCATCGGGTTGTACAATGAGCAGTTCTTC.

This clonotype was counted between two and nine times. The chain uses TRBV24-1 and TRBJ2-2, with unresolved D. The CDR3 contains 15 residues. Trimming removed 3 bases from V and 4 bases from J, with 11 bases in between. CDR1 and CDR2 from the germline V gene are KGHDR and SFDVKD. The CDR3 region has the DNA TGTGCCACCAGTGATGTCTTCCGGGCCACCGGGGAGCTGTTTTTT. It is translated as CATSDVFRATGELFF.

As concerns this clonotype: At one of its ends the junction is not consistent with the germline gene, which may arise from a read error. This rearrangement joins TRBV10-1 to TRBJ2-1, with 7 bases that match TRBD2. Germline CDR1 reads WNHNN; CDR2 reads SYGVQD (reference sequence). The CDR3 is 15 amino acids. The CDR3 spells CASSESPGEGNEQDF. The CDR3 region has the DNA TGCGCCAGCAGTGAGTCTCCGGGGGAGGGCAATGAGCAGGACTTC.